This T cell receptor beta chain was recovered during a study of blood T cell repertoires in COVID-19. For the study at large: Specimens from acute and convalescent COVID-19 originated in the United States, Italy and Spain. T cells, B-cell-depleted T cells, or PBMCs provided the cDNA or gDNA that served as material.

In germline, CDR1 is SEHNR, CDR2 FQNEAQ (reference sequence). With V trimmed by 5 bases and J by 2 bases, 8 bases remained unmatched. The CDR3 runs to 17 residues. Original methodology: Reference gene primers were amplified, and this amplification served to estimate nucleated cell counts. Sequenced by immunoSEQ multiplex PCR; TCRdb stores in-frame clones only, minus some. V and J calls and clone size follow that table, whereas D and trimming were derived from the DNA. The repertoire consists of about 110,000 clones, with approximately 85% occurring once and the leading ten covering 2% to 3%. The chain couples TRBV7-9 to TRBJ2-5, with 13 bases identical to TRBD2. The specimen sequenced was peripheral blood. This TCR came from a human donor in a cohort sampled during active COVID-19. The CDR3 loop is CASSPPGLAGTQETQYF. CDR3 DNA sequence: TGTGCCAGCAGCCCCCCGGGACTAGCGGGGACTCAAGAGACCCAGTACTTC. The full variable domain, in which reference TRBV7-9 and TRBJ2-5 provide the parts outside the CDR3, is DTGVSQNPRHKITKRGQNVTFRCDPISEHNRLYWYRQTLGQGPEFLTYFQNEAQLEKSRLLSDRFSAERPKGSFSTLEIQRTEQGDSAMYLCASSPPGLAGTQETQYFGPGTRLLVL.